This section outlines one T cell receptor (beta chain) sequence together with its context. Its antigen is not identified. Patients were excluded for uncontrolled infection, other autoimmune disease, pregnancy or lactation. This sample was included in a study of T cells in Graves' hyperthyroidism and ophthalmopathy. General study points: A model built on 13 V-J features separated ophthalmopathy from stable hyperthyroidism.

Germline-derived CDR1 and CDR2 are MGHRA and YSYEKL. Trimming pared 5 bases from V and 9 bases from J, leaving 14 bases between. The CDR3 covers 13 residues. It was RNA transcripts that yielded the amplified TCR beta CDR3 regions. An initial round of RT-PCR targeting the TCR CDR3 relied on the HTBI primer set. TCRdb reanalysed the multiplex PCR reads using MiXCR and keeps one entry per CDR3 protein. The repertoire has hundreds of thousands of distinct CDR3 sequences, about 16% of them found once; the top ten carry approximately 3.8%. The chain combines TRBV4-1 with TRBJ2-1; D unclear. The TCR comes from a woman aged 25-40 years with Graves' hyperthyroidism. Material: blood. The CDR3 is CASSLRLGIEQFF. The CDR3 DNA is TGCGCCAGCAGCTTACGACTGGGAATTGAGCAGTTCTTC.